A single sample is the source of the 15 T cell receptor beta chains below, sequenced in a study of blood T cell repertoires in COVID-19. The repertoire was sequenced with immunoSEQ multiplex PCR; TCRdb's copy has only in-frame clones and lacks some. The profile shows tens of thousands of clones, approximately 90% of them singletons. Sequencing was done on a sample of PBMCs or T cells enriched from blood (not recorded which). The receptors were sampled from a woman in her thirties or forties who had recovered from COVID-19.

This clone is a singleton in its sample. The CDR3 nucleotides read TGTGCCAGCAGGCCGACTAGCGAGGGCCAAGAGACCCAGTACTTC. Translated, it gives CASRPTSEGQETQYF. The chain has TRBV3-1 (or the pseudogene TRBV3-2) and TRBJ2-5; 8 bases align to TRBD2. Germline trimming cut 6 bases from V and 1 base from J; bases unmatched to any gene: 7. The CDR3 runs to 15 residues. Germline CDR1 reads LGHDT; CDR2 reads YNNKEL (reference sequence).

This clone was counted between two and nine times. The chain employs TRBV27 and TRBJ2-1, with 9 bases fitting TRBD1. V was pared by 2 bases and J by 5 bases, with 10 bases of the junction left unmatched. Germline CDR1 MNHEY, CDR2 SMNVEV (reference sequence). The CDR3 runs to 17 residues. CDR3 DNA sequence: TGTGCCAGCAGTTTACACAGACCGGGACAGGGTAACAATGAGCAGTTCTTC. Protein: CASSLHRPGQGNNEQFF.

The rearrangement joins TRBV5-1 to TRBJ2-5, with 8 positions matching TRBD1. CDR1 is SGHRS, CDR2 YFSETQ, per germline. The CDR3 sequence is 15 residues long. V shed 0 bases and J 1 base; nucleotides not matched to a gene: 2. CDR3 region: CASSLEQGVQETQYF. In DNA form, the CDR3 reads TGCGCCAGCAGCTTGGAACAGGGGGTCCAAGAGACCCAGTACTTC.

J is TRBJ2-7 and V is TRBV5-1; TRBD1 matches 7 bases. Trimming removed 0 bases from V and 6 bases from J; junction bases left unmatched: 0. The CDR3 has 12 residues. Looked up from germline, CDR1 is SGHRS and CDR2 is YFSETQ. As DNA, the CDR3 is TGCGCCAGCAGCTTGGGGACAGGCGAGCAGTACTTC. Its translation: CASSLGTGEQYF.

This clone was observed a single time. The chain carries TRBV29-1 and TRBJ1-1, with D unresolved. The CDR3 runs 11 residues. V lost 0 bases to trimming and J lost 6 bases, with 5 bases between them. In germline, CDR1 is SQVTM, CDR2 ANQGSEA. The CDR3 protein is CSVEDSAEAFF. The CDR3 coding sequence is TGCAGCGTTGAAGATTCCGCTGAAGCTTTCTTT.

V and J are TRBV19 and TRBJ2-4, with TRBD1 identical over 8 bases. The V and J ends lost 7 bases and 0 bases, in that order; junction bases with no gene match: 5. This CDR3 has 15 amino acids. Germline assignment: CDR1 LNHDA and CDR2 SQIVND (reference sequence). CDR3 bases: TGTGCCAGTACCTTAGGACAGGGAGCCAAAAACATTCAGTACTTC. It specifies CASTLGQGAKNIQYF.

The chain is built from TRBV7-2 and TRBJ2-5; 8 bases match TRBD1. The junction had 6 bases not matched to a gene; V was cut back by 4 bases and J by 5 bases. The CDR3 spans 14 residues. The germline gives CDR1 SGHTA, CDR2 FQGNSA. In nucleotides, the CDR3 is TGTGCCAGCAGCTCCTCTGGACAGGGTGAGACCCAGTACTTC. Translating it yields CASSSSGQGETQYF.

This chain links TRBV6-1 with TRBJ2-7, with D maybe TRBD1 (5 bases). Trimming took off 1 base at V and 1 base at J, with 14 bases between the two ends. This CDR3 region has 16 residues. CDR1 is MNHNS, CDR2 SASEGT, per germline. Here the CDR3 DNA reads TGTGCCAGCAGTGAAGGCTTAGGGCAGGGATCCTACGAGCAGTACTTC. Protein: CASSEGLGQGSYEQYF.

This chain connects TRBV19 to TRBJ1-1; D gene unclear. V was clipped by 1 base and J by 0 bases, with 9 bases between them. From germline, CDR1 is LNHDA and CDR2 SQIVND (reference sequence). The CDR3 consists of 15 residues. The CDR3 region has the DNA TGTGCCAGTAGTATAGTAGCGGGGTTGAACACTGAAGCTTTCTTT. It is translated as CASSIVAGLNTEAFF.

This chain joins TRBV10-2 and TRBJ2-2; TRBD2 matches at 14 bases. There are 19 residues in the CDR3. Trimming took 7 bases from V and 0 from J; bases not matched to a gene: 10. Looked up from germline, CDR1 is WSHSY and CDR2 is SAAADI. The CDR3: CASTPSGTSGGANTGELFF. The CDR3 DNA follows: TGCGCCAGCACCCCTTCTGGGACTAGCGGGGGTGCGAACACCGGGGAGCTGTTTTTT.

The chain combines TRBV19 with TRBJ1-4; TRBD1 matches at 9 bases. This CDR3 is 15 amino acids long. Germline CDR1 reads LNHDA; CDR2 reads SQIVND (reference sequence). V shed 5 bases and J 5 bases; nucleotides not matched to a gene: 6. The CDR3 here is CASSHGTGRNEKLFF. DNA of the CDR3: TGTGCCAGTAGTCATGGGACAGGGAGAAATGAAAAACTGTTTTTT.

The chain employs TRBV18 and TRBJ1-1; TRBD1 matches 7 bases. Trimming cost V 4 bases and J 10 bases; bases outside gene matches: 12. Germline V CDR1 and CDR2: KGHSH, LQKENI. The CDR3 is 14 amino acids. DNA of the CDR3: TGTGCCAGCTCACTACAGGGGTGGGAGTGGTCAGCTTTCTTT. It encodes CASSLQGWEWSAFF.

This chain uses TRBV9 with TRBJ1-3; 9 nucleotides agree with TRBD1. Germline trimming cut 2 bases from V and 0 bases from J; bases unmatched to any gene: 6. The CDR3 runs 17 residues. The germline CDR1 and CDR2 sequences are SGDLS and YYNGEE. The CDR3 is CASSVTGGTFSGNTIYF. The CDR3 DNA sequence: TGTGCCAGCAGCGTGACAGGGGGGACTTTCTCTGGAAACACCATATATTTT.

The J gene is TRBJ2-5, the V gene TRBV11-2; weak D call: TRBD1 (6 bases). Germline CDR1 and CDR2: SGHAT and FQNNGV. With 3 bases removed from V and 1 base from J, the gap between germline ends came to 12 bases. This CDR3 is built from 15 residues. CDR3 loop: CASSLARTAQETQYF. In DNA form, the CDR3 reads TGTGCCAGCAGCTTGGCAAGGACAGCCCAAGAGACCCAGTACTTC.

The rearrangement uses TRBV5-1 and TRBJ2-5; TRBD2 matches 7 bases. The CDR3 loop spans 15 amino acids. V shed 5 bases, J shed 1 base, and the junction held 8 bases outside the gene matches. Germline-derived CDR1 and CDR2 are SGHRS and YFSETQ. The CDR3 DNA reads as TGCGCCAGCAGTCCGGAGCGGGGCACCCAAGAGACCCAGTACTTC. It yields the protein CASSPERGTQETQYF.